The 14 T cell receptor beta chains in this list originate from one sample, sequenced in a study of T cell responses to AZD1222 COVID-19 vaccine. Assay: immunoSEQ multiplex PCR; the TCRdb copy retains only in-frame clones and omits some. Here the sample spans 150,000 or so clones, around 90% being singletons. The sequencing used peripheral blood, collected 28 days after the second AZD1222 dose. The receptors were gathered from an adult who received the AZD1222 COVID-19 vaccine.

The chain joins TRBV9 to TRBJ2-3; D gene ambiguous. The CDR3 has 12 residues. Deletions cut 3 bases from V and 6 bases from J, with 8 bases between. Germline-derived CDR1 and CDR2 are SGDLS and YYNGEE. The CDR3 region is CASSAEVDTQYF. CDR3 coding DNA: TGTGCCAGCAGCGCCGAAGTGGATACGCAGTATTTT.

The gene calls are TRBV6-2 or TRBV6-3 and TRBJ1-1; D not certain. CDR1 and CDR2 (germline): MNHEY, SVGEGT. The CDR3 loop spans 14 amino acids. Trimming took 0 bases from V and 8 from J, leaving 13 bases between them. The CDR3 DNA reads as TGTGCCAGCAGTTACTCACCTTCACCCGTGGAAGCTTTCTTT. Protein: CASSYSPSPVEAFF.

This chain connects TRBV27 to TRBJ1-1, with no clear D. The germline V gene encodes CDR1 MNHEY and CDR2 SMNVEV (reference sequence). This CDR3 comprises 12 residues. V was pared by 5 bases and J by 7 bases, with 11 bases between. In DNA, the CDR3 is TGTGCCAGCAGTAGAGGAGAGAGTGAAGCTTTCTTT. Protein: CASSRGESEAFF.

The gene calls are TRBV15 and TRBJ1-3, with D hard to call. The germline V gene encodes CDR1 LNHNV and CDR2 YYDKDF (reference sequence). The CDR3 runs to 17 residues. With 0 bases removed from V and 1 base from J, the gap between germline ends came to 13 bases. CDR3 sequence: CATSRDGGRWSGNTIYF. The CDR3 DNA follows: TGTGCCACCAGCAGAGATGGCGGCAGGTGGTCTGGAAACACCATATATTTT.

The V and J genes are TRBV6-1 and TRBJ2-1; TRBD1 matches 8 bases. This CDR3 spans 17 amino acids. Germline values: CDR1 MNHNS, CDR2 SASEGT. V shed 1 base, J shed 3 bases, and the junction held 8 bases outside the gene matches. The CDR3 region is CASSEVHRDRYYNEQFF. CDR3 coding DNA: TGTGCCAGCAGTGAAGTACACCGGGACAGGTACTACAATGAGCAGTTCTTC.

V and J are TRBV3-1 (or the pseudogene TRBV3-2) and TRBJ1-4, with unresolved D. Trimming removed 6 bases from V and 8 bases from J, with 10 bases in between. This CDR3 has 12 residues. Germline-derived CDR1 and CDR2 are LGHDT and YNNKEL (reference sequence). As DNA, the CDR3 is TGTGCCAGCAGTCCAGAGAGGGAAAAACTGTTTTTT. Protein sequence: CASSPEREKLFF.

The V gene is TRBV11-2, the J gene TRBJ1-2; TRBD1 matches at 10 bases. There are 15 residues in the CDR3. The ends lost 0 bases at V and 6 bases at J; junction bases unmatched: 4. Per germline, CDR1 SGHAT and CDR2 FQNNGV. CDR3 loop: CASSLDRDRGHGYTF. CDR3 nucleotide sequence: TGTGCCAGCAGCTTAGATCGGGACAGGGGCCATGGCTACACCTTC.

The gene calls are TRBV5-4 and TRBJ2-2, with D maybe TRBD2 (5 bases). CDR1 and CDR2 (germline): SGHNT, YYREEE (reference sequence). V was cut by 0 bases and J by 6 bases, with 12 bases left in between. CDR3 size: 15 residues. The CDR3 DNA reads as TGTGCCAGCAGCTTGGCTACTAGACTCCCCGGGGAGCTGTTTTTT. Residues: CASSLATRLPGELFF.

CDR3 amino acids: CAIRLAGEVTQYF. CDR3 sequence (DNA): TGTGCCATCCGACTAGCGGGGGAGGTGACCCAGTACTTC. The genes are TRBV10-3 and TRBJ2-5, with 12 nucleotides matching TRBD2. The ends lost 8 bases at V and 7 bases at J; junction bases unmatched: 5. The germline V gene encodes CDR1 ENHRY and CDR2 SYGVKD. CDR3 length equals 13 residues.

The chain employs TRBV11-2 and TRBJ1-2; D gene uncertain. The CDR3 consists of 12 residues. V dropped 1 base and J dropped 8 bases, with 8 bases sitting between them. CDR1 is SGHAT and CDR2 is FQNNGV in the germline V gene. CDR3 sequence (DNA): TGTGCCAGCAGCTTAGGGGGTGACGGCTACACCTTC. This codes for CASSLGGDGYTF.

The genes are TRBV6-5 and TRBJ2-7; D possibly uses TRBD1 or TRBD2 (5 bases each). Trimming removed 2 bases from V and 5 bases from J, with 13 bases in between. CDR3 size: 14 residues. The germline gives CDR1 MNHEY, CDR2 SVGAGI. CDR3: CASSYGGTENEQYF. CDR3 nucleotide sequence: TGTGCCAGCAGTTACGGGGGTACGGAAAACGAGCAGTACTTC.

The genes are TRBV9 and TRBJ1-6, with TRBD1 matching 7 bases. Per the germline V gene, CDR1 is SGDLS and CDR2 is YYNGEE. The CDR3 has 14 amino acids. Unmatched junction bases numbered 4, after V lost 2 bases and J lost 8 bases. Here the CDR3 DNA reads TGTGCCAGCAGCGTCACAGGGGTGCATTCACCCCTCCACTTT. Residues: CASSVTGVHSPLHF. The full variable domain, completed using reference TRBV9 and TRBJ1-6, is DSGVTQTPKHLITATGQRVTLRCSPRSGDLSVYWYQQSLDQGLQFLIQYYNGEERAKGNILERFSAQQFPDLHSELNLSSLELGDSALYFCASSVTGVHSPLHFGNGTRLTVT.

This sequence joins TRBV27 and TRBJ2-2; D ambiguous. V lost 6 bases to trimming and J lost 6 bases, with 8 bases between them. Germline CDR1 and CDR2: MNHEY and SMNVEV (reference sequence). The CDR3 loop spans 12 amino acids. In nucleotides, the CDR3 is TGTGCCAGCAGCCTTAGGGCCGGGGAGCTGTTTTTT. It translates to CASSLRAGELFF.

The chain joins TRBV7-9 to TRBJ1-4; 9 nucleotides line up with TRBD1. CDR1 and CDR2 from the germline V gene are SEHNR and FQNEAQ (reference sequence). The CDR3 runs 14 residues. After removal of 4 bases from V and 11 bases from J, the junction contained 8 bases not matched to a gene. In DNA form, the CDR3 reads TGTGCCAGCAGCTCAACCGAGGGGACAGGGAAACTGTTTTTT. Translating it yields CASSSTEGTGKLFF. Drawing the rest from reference TRBV7-9 and TRBJ1-4, the complete variable domain is DTGVSQNPRHKITKRGQNVTFRCDPISEHNRLYWYRQTLGQGPEFLTYFQNEAQLEKSRLLSDRFSAERPKGSFSTLEIQRTEQGDSAMYLCASSSTEGTGKLFFGSGTQLSVL.